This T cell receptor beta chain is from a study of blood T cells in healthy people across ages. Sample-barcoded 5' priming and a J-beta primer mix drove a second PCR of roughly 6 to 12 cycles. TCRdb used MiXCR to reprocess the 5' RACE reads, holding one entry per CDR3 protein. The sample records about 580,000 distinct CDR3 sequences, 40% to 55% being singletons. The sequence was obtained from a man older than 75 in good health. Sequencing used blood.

DNA for the CDR3: TGTGCCAGCGACAGGGTGAACACTGAAGCTTTCTTT. Translation: CASDRVNTEAFF. The V call is TRBV7-2, the J call TRBJ1-1, with 7 bases fitting TRBD1. Germline values: CDR1 SGHTA, CDR2 FQGNSA. The CDR3 totals 12 residues. Trimming cost V 8 bases and J 0 bases; bases outside gene matches: 0.